This T cell receptor (beta chain) is drawn from a study of read filtering for tumor transcriptome and immune sequencing. Whole-study context: Among patients, around 18 were male and some 15 female, aged about 45 to 85 (mean around 66). About 8 patients were R-ISS I, some 16 were R-ISS II, about seven were R-ISS III.

Molecular barcoded adaptors covering alpha/delta and beta/gamma chains were used on 400 ng RNA. One entry per CDR3 protein, called by TCRdb with MiXCR from the reads. The table records some 40,000 distinct CDR3 sequences, roughly 12% of them present only once. Points from the study as a whole: Single-read clonotypes: 80% to 90% of IR-seq clonotypes (roughly 4% of reads), 74.6% of RNA-seq clonotypes (under 50% of reads). Without single-read clonotypes, shared clonotype proportions correlated more between IR-seq and RNA-seq.

This clonotype was detected ten times or more. Its antigen is as yet unknown. The sequence was obtained from a donor at least 40 years old with multiple myeloma. Sequenced input: a population of CD138-negative cells sorted from bone marrow.

CDR3 loop: CASSLEGSGGEFF. For the CDR3, the DNA is TGTGCCAGCAGCTTAGAGGGGTCGGGGGGTGAATTCTTC. This sequence joins TRBV7-2 and TRBJ2-1; TRBD2 matches 7 bases. From germline, CDR1 is SGHTA and CDR2 FQGNSA. The CDR3 sequence is 13 residues long. V trimming: 1 base; J trimming: 16 bases; junction bases outside the gene matches: 10.